The clone carrying this T cell receptor (beta chain) showed up just a few times. The sample originates from a study of neoadjuvant anti-PD-1 for oral cavity cancer. Using immunoSEQ multiplex PCR, the repertoire was profiled, and TCRdb retains in-frame clones only, with some absent. The repertoire holds 17,000 or so clones, roughly 72% seen once, with roughly 2.5% in the top ten. V was trimmed by 0 bases and J by 13 bases, leaving 13 bases between them. This CDR3 region has 12 residues. Germline CDR1 is SGDLS and CDR2 is YYNGEE. The clonotype originates from a person aged 40 to 85 with oral cavity squamous cell carcinoma. V gene TRBV9 combines with J gene TRBJ1-2, with D hard to call. The material sequenced was PBMCs, taken before nivolumab (anti-PD-1) treatment. CDR3 residues: CASSVGDRGVTF. CDR3 nucleotides: TGTGCCAGCAGCGTAGGGGATCGGGGAGTCACCTTC. Complete variable domain (other parts from reference TRBV9 and TRBJ1-2): DSGVTQTPKHLITATGQRVTLRCSPRSGDLSVYWYQQSLDQGLQFLIQYYNGEERAKGNILERFSAQQFPDLHSELNLSSLELGDSALYFCASSVGDRGVTFGSGTRLTVV.